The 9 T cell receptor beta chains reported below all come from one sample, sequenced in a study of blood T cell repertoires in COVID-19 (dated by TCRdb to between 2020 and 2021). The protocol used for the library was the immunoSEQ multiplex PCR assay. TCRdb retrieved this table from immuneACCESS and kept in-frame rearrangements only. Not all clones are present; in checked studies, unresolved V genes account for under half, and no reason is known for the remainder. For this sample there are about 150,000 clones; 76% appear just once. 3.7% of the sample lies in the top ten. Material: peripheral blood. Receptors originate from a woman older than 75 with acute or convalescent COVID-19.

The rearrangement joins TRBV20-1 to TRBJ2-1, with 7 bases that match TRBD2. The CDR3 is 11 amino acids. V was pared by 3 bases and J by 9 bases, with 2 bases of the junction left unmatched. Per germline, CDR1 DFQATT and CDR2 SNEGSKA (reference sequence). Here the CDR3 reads CSARAGVEQFF. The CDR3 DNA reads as TGCAGTGCTAGGGCGGGGGTTGAGCAGTTCTTC.

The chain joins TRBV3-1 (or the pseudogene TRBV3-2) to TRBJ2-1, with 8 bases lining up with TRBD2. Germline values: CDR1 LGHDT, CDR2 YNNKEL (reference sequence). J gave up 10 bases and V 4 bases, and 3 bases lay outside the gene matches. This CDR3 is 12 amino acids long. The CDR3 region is CASSPPSGEQFF. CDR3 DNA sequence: TGTGCCAGCAGCCCCCCTAGCGGGGAGCAGTTCTTC.

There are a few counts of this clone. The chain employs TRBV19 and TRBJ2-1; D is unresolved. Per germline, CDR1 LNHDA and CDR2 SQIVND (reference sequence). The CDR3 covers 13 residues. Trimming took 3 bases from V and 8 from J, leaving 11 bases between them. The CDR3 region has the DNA TGTGCCAGTAGTATGAGTCCTTCGTATGAGCAGTTCTTC. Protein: CASSMSPSYEQFF.

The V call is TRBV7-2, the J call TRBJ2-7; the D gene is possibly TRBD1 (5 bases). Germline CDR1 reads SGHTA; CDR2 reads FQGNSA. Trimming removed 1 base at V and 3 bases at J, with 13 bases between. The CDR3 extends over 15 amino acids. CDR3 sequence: CASSLVSRQGYEQYF. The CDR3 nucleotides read TGTGCCAGCAGCTTAGTTTCTAGGCAGGGCTACGAGCAGTACTTC.

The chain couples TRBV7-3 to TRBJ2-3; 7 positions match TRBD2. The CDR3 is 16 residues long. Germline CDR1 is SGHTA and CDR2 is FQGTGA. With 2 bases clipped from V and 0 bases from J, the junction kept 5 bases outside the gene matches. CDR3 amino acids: CASSLGQRGSTDTQYF. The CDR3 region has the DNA TGTGCCAGCAGCTTAGGTCAGCGGGGAAGCACAGATACGCAGTATTTT.

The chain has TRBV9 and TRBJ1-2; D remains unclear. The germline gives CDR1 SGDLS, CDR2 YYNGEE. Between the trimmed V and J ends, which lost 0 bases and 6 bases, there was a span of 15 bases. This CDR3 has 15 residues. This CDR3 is CASSVESSGWNGYTF. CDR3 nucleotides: TGTGCCAGCAGCGTAGAGTCCTCAGGCTGGAATGGCTACACCTTC. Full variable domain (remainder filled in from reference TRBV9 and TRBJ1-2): DSGVTQTPKHLITATGQRVTLRCSPRSGDLSVYWYQQSLDQGLQFLIQYYNGEERAKGNILERFSAQQFPDLHSELNLSSLELGDSALYFCASSVESSGWNGYTFGSGTRLTVV.

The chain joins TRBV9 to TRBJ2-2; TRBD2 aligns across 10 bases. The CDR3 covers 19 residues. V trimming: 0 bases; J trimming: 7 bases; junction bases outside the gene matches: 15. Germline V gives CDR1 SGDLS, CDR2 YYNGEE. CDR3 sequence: CASSVGDSHSGRSHGELFF. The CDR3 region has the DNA TGTGCCAGCAGCGTAGGGGACAGCCATAGCGGGAGGTCGCACGGGGAGCTGTTTTTT.

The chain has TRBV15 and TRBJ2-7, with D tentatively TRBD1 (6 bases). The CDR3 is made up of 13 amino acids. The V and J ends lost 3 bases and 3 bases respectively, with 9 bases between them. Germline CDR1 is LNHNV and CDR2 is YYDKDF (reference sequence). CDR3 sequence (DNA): TGTGCCACCAGCAGGGACAGACACTACGAGCAGTACTTC. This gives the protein CATSRDRHYEQYF. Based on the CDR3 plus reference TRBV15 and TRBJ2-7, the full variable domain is DAMVIQNPRYQVTQFGKPVTLSCSQTLNHNVMYWYQQKSSQAPKLLFHYYDKDFNNEADTPDNFQSRRPNTSFCFLDIRSPGLGDTAMYLCATSRDRHYEQYFGPGTRLTVT.

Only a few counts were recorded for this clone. The CDR3 protein is CAWSRLSGNTGELFF. The CDR3 nucleotides are TGTGCCTGGAGTAGGCTTAGCGGGAACACCGGGGAGCTGTTTTTT. V is TRBV30 and J is TRBJ2-2, with D perhaps TRBD2 (6 bases). The CDR3 is 15 residues long. The germline gives CDR1 GTSNPN, CDR2 SVGIG (reference sequence). The V and J ends lost 2 bases and 1 base respectively, with 11 bases between them.